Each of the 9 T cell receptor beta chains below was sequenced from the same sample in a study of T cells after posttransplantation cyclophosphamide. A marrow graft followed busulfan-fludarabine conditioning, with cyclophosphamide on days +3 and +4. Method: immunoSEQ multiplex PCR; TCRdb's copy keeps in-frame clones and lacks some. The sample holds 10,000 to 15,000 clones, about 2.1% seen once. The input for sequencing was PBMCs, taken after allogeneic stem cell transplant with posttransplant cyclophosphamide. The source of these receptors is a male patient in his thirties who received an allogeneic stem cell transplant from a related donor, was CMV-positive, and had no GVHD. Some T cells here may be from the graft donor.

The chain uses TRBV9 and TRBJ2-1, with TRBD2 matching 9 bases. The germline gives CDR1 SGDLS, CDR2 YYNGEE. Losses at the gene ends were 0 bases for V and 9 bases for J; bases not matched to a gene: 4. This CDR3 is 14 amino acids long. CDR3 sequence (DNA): TGTGCCAGCAGCGTAGGAGGCGGGGGGGCTGAGCAGTTCTTC. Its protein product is CASSVGGGGAEQFF.

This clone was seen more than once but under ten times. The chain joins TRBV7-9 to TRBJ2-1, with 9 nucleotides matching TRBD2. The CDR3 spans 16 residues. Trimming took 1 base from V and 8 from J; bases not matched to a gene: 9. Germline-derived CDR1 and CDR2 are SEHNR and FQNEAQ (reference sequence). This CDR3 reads CASSLGSGGRADEQFF. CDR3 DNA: TGTGCCAGCAGCTTAGGCTCTGGCGGGAGGGCCGATGAGCAGTTCTTC.

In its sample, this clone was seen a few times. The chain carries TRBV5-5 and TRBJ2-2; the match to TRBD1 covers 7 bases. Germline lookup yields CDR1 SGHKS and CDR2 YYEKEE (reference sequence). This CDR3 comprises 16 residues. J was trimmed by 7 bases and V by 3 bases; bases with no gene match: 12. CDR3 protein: CASSSGNYRGGGELFF. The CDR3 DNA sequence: TGTGCCAGCAGCTCCGGGAACTACAGGGGCGGCGGGGAGCTGTTTTTT.

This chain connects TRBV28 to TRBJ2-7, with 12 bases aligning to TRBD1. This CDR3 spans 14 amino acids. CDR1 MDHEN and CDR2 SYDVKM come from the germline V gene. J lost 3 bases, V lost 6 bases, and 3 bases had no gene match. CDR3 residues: CASRGQGAGYEQYF. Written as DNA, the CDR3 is TGTGCCAGCAGGGGACAGGGGGCGGGCTACGAGCAGTACTTC.

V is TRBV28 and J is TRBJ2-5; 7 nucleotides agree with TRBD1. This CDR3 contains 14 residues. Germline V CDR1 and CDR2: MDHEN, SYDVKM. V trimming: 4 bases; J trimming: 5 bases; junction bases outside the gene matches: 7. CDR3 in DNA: TGTGCCAGCAGTTCCCGGACAGGCTGGGAGACCCAGTACTTC. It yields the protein CASSSRTGWETQYF.

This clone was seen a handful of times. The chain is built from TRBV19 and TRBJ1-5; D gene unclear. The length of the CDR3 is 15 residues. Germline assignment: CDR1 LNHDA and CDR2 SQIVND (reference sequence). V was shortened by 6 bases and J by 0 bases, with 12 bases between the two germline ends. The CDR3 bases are TGTGCCAGTAGCAGTCATATATTTAGCAATCAGCCCCAGCATTTT. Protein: CASSSHIFSNQPQHF.

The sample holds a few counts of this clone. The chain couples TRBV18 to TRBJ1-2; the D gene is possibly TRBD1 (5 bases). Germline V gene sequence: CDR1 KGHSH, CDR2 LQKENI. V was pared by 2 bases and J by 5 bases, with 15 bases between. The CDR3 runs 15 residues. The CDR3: CASSPAVGAEYGYTF. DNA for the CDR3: TGTGCCAGCTCACCAGCCGTAGGGGCGGAGTATGGCTACACCTTC.

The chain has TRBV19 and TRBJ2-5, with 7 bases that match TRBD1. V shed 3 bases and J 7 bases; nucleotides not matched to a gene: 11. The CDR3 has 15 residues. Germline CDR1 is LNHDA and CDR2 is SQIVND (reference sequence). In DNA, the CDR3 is TGTGCCAGTAGTATCAGACAGGGACCAACCAGGACCCAGTACTTC. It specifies CASSIRQGPTRTQYF.

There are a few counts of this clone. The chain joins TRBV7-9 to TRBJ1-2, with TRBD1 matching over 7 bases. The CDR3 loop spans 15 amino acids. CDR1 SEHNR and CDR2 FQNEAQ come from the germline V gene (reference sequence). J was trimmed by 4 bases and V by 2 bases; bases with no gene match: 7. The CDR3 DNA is TGTGCCAGCAGCTTACGACAGGGATCAGGCTATGGCTACACCTTC. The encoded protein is CASSLRQGSGYGYTF.